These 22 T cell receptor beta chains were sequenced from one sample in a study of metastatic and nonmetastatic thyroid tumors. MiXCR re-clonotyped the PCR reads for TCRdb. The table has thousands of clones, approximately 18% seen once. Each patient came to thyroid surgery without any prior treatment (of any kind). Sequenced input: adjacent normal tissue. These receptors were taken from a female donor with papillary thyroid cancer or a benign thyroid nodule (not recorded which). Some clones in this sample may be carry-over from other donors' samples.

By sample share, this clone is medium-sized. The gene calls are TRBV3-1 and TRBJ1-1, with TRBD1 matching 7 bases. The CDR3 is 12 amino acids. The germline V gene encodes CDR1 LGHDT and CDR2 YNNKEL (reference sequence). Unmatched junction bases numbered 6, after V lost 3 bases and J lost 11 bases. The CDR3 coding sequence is TGTGCCAGCAGCCATGATGACAGGGACGCTTTCTTT. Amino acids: CASSHDDRDAFF. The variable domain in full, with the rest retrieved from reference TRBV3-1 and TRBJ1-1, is DTAVSQTPKYLVTQMGNDKSIKCEQNLGHDTMYWYKQDSKKFLKIMFSYNNKELIINETVPNRFSPKSPDKAHLNLHINSLELGDSAVYFCASSHDDRDAFFGQGTRLTVV.

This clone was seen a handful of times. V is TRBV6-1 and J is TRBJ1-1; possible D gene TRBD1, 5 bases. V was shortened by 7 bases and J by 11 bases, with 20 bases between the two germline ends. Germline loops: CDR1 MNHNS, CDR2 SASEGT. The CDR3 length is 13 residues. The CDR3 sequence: CASTGFAGAEAFF. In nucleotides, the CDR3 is TGTGCCAGCACCGGTTTCGCCGGGGCGGAGGCTTTCTTT.

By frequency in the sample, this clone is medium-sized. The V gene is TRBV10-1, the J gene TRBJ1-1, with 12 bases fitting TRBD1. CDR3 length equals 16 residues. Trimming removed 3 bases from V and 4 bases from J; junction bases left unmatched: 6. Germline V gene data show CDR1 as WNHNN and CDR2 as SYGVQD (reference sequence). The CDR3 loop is CASSEGDRGPATEAFF. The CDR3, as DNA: TGCGCCAGCAGTGAAGGGGACAGGGGGCCTGCCACTGAAGCTTTCTTT.

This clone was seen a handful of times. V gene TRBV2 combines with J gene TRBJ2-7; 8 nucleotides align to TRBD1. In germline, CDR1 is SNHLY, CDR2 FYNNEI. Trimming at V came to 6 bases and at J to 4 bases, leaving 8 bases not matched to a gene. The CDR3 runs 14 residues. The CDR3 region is CASRLTGEGYEQYV. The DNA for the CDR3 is TGTGCCAGCAGGTTGACAGGGGAAGGGTACGAGCAGTACGTC.

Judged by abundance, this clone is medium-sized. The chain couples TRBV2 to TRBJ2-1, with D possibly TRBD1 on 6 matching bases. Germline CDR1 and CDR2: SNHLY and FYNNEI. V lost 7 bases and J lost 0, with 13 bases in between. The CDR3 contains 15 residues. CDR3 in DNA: TGTGCCAGCAACCGTAGGGGGAGCTCCTACAATGAGCAGTTCTTC. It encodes CASNRRGSSYNEQFF.

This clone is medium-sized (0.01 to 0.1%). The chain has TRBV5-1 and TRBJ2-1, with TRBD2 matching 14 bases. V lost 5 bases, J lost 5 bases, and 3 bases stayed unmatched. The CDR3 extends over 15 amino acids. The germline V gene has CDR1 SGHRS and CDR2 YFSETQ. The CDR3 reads CASRPGLAGDNEQFF. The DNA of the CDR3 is TGCGCCAGCAGACCGGGACTAGCGGGAGACAATGAGCAGTTCTTC.

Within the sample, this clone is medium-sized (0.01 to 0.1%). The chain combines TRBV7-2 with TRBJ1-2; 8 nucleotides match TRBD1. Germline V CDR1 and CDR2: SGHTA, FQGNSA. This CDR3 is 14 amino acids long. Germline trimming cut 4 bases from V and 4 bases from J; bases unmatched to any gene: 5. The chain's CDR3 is CASSSDTGGYGYTF. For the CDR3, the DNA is TGTGCCAGCAGCTCTGACACAGGGGGCTATGGCTACACCTTC.

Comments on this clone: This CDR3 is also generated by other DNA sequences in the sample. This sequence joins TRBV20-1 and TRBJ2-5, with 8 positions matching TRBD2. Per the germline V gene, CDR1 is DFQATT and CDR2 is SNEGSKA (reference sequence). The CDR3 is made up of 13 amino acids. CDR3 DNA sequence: TGCAGAGGGGGGGCGGGAGGTGGCAAGACCCAGTACTTC. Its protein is CRGGAGGGKTQYF.

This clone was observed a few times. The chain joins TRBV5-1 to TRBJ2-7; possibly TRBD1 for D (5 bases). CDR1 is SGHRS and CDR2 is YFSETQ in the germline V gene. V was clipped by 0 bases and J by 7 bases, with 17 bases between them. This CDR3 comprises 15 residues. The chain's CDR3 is CASSLAPGAVWEQYF. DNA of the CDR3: TGCGCCAGCAGCTTGGCCCCTGGGGCCGTGTGGGAGCAGTACTTC.

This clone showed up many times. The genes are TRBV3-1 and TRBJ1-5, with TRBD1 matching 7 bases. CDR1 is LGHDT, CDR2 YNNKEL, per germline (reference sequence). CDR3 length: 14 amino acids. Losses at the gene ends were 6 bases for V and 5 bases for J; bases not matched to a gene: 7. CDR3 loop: CASSHRGTDQPQHF. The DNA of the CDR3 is TGTGCCAGCAGTCACAGGGGCACTGATCAGCCCCAGCATTTT.

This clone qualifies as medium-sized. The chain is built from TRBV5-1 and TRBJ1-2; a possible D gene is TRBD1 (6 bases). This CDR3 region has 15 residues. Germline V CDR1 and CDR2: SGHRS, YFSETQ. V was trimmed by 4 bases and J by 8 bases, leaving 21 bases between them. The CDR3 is CASSPLGHGVRGYTF. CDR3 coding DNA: TGCGCCAGCAGCCCACTGGGACACGGAGTTAGAGGCTACACCTTC.

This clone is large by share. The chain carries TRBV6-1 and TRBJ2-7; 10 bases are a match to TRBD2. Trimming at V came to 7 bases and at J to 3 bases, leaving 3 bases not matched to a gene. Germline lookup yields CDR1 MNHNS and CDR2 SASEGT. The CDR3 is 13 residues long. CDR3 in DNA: TGTGCCAGCACACTAGCGGGGATCTACGAGCAGTACTTC. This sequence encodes CASTLAGIYEQYF.

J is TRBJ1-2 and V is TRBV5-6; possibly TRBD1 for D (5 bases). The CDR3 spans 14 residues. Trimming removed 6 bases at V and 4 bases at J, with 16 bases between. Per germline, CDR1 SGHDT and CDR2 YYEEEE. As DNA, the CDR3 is TGTGCCAGCACCCCTTGGTCAGGGAGCTATGGCTACACCTTC. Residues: CASTPWSGSYGYTF.

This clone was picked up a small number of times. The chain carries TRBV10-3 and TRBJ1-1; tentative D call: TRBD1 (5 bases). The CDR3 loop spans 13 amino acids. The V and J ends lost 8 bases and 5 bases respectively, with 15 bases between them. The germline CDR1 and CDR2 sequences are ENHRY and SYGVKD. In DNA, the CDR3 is TGTGCCATCTGGAACAGGTCTAGTACTGAAGCTTTCTTT. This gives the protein CAIWNRSSTEAFF.

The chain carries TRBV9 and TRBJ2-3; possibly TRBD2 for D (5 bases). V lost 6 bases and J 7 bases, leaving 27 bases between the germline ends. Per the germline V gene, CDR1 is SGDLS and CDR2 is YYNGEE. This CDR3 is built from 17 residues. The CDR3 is CASIPDRPGRARYTQYF. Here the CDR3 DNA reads TGTGCCAGCATCCCCGACCGTCCCGGGCGGGCAAGATATACGCAGTATTTT.

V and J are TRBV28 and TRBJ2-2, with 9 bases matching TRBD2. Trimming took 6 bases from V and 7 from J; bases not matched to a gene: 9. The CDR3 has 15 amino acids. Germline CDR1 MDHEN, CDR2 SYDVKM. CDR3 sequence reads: CASSRAGGRCGELFF. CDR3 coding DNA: TGTGCCAGCAGCCGGGCGGGGGGGCGATGCGGGGAGCTGTTTTTT.

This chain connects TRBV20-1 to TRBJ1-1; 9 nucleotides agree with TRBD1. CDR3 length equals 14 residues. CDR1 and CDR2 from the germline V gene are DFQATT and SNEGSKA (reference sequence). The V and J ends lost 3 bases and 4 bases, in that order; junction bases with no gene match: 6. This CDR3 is CSARDRGRGTEAFF. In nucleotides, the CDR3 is TGCAGTGCTAGGGACAGGGGAAGGGGCACTGAAGCTTTCTTT.

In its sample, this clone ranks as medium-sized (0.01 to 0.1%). CDR3 coding DNA: TGTGCCAGCAGCTTATTACCAGGGGACGGCTATGGCTACACCTTC. Translation: CASSLLPGDGYGYTF. The chain joins TRBV7-2 to TRBJ1-2; a weak D match, TRBD1 (6 bases). CDR1 and CDR2 from the germline V gene are SGHTA and FQGNSA. V lost 2 bases and J lost 4, with 14 bases in between. CDR3 length: 15 amino acids.

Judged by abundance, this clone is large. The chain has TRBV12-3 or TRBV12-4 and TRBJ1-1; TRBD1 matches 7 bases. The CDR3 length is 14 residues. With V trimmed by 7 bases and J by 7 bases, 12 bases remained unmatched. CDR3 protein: CASTKSGGQGEAFF. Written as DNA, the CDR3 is TGTGCCAGCACCAAATCAGGGGGGCAGGGTGAAGCTTTCTTT.

CDR3 bases: TGCAGTGCCACACCGCGGGGGGGCCTGTACGAGCAGTACTTC. Its protein is CSATPRGGLYEQYF. The chain uses TRBV20-1 and TRBJ2-7, with 9 bases identical to TRBD2. Germline-derived CDR1 and CDR2 are DFQATT and SNEGSKA (reference sequence). V lost 6 bases to trimming and J lost 4 bases; unmatched junction nucleotides: 10. This CDR3 has 14 residues.

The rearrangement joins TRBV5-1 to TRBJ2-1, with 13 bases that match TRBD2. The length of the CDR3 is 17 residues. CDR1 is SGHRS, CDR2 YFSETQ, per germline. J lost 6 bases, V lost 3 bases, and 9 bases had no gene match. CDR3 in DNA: TGCGCCAGCAGCTCGTTTCGACTAGCGGGAGGAGTCAATGAGCAGTTCTTC. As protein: CASSSFRLAGGVNEQFF.

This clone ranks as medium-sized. DNA for the CDR3: TGTGCCAGCAGTACGTGGACAGGGGAGGATGGCTACACCTTC. The encoded protein is CASSTWTGEDGYTF. The chain uses TRBV28 and TRBJ1-2; the match to TRBD1 covers 9 bases. Trimming took 5 bases from V and 6 from J; bases not matched to a gene: 7. Germline assignment: CDR1 MDHEN and CDR2 SYDVKM. The CDR3 runs to 14 residues.